This T cell receptor beta chain was sequenced during a study of shared clonotypes between healthy human individuals. The germline V gene encodes CDR1 SGHNT and CDR2 YYREEE (reference sequence). The V segment lost 0 bases and the J segment 0 bases; nucleotides outside the gene matches: 7. The length of the CDR3 is 17 residues. Generated by immunoSEQ multiplex PCR, the TCRdb table keeps only in-frame clones and is missing some. The top ten hold 0.5% to 0.65% of the sample, which has fewer than 1.4 million clones, about 80% seen once. The origin of this receptor is a man aged 18 to 29 in good health. Some clones in this sample may be carry-over from other donors' samples. The chain is built from TRBV5-4 and TRBJ1-2; 8 bases fit TRBD1. Source material: memory CD4+ T cells from PBMCs. Subset indicated: CD45RA-negative fraction. The CDR3 coding sequence is TGTGCCAGCAGCTTGGGGCAGGGGGCCTCAGCTAACTATGGCTACACCTTC. The encoded protein is CASSLGQGASANYGYTF.